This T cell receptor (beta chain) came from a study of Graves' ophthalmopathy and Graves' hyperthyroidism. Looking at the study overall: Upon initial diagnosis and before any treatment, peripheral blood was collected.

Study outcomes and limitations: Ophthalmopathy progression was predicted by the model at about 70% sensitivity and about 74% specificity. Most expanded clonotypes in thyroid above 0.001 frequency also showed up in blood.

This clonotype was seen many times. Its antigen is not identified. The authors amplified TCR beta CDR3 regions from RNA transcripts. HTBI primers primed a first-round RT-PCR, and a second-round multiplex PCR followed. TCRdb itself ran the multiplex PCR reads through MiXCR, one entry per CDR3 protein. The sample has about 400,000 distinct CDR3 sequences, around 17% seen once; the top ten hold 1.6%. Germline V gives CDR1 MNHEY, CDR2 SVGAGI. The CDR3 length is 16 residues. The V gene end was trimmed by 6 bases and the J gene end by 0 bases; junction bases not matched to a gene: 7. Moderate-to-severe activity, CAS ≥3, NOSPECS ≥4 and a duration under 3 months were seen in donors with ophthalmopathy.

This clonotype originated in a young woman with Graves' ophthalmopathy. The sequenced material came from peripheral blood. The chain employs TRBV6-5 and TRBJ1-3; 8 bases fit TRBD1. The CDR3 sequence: CASRFGTGDSGNTIYF. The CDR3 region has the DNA TGTGCCAGCAGATTCGGGACAGGCGACTCTGGAAACACCATATATTTT.